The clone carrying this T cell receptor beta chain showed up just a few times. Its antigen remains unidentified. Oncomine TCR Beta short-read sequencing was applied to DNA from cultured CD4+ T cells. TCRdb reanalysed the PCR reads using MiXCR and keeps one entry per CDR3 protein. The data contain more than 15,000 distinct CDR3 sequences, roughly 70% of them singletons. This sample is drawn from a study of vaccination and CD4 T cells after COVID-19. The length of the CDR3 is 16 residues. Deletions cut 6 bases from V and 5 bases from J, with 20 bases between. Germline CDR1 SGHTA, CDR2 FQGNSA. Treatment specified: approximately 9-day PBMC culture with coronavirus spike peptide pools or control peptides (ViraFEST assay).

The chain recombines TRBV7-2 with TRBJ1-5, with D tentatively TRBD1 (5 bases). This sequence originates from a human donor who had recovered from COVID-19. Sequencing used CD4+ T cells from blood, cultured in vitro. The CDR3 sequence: CASSHASGQPHQPQHF. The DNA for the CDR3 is TGTGCCAGCAGTCACGCGTCGGGGCAGCCCCATCAGCCCCAGCATTTT.